The clone carrying this T cell receptor (beta chain) has only a few counts. This sample was taken from a study of blood T cells in healthy people across ages. CDR1 is SEHNR and CDR2 is FQNEAQ in the germline V gene (reference sequence). V lost 1 base and J 6 bases, leaving 7 bases between the germline ends. This CDR3 is 13 amino acids long. A second roughly 7 to 11 cycle PCR used barcoded and J-beta primers. TCRdb re-called the 5' RACE reads with MiXCR, one entry per CDR3 protein. Counted here are 1.4 million to 1.5 million distinct CDR3 sequences, roughly 40% occurring once; the ten biggest clones make up 7% to 9%.

Material for sequencing was blood. The receptor's source is a woman between 18 and 30 years old in good health. The J gene is TRBJ2-4, the V gene TRBV7-9, with D hard to call. The CDR3 DNA follows: TGTGCCAGCAGCTTAGGGACGCTAAACATTCAGTACTTC. Translating gives CASSLGTLNIQYF.